This TCR beta chain was retrieved from a study of immune cell composition in non-small cell lung cancer. The wider study: Histologic subtype was mainly adenocarcinoma or squamous cell carcinoma.

Frozen unsorted single-cell suspensions supplied the genomic DNA. Only in-frame clones appear in the TCRdb table, and some are missing; sequencing was by immunoSEQ multiplex PCR. The sample gives about 4,000 clones, about three quarters of which show up once; 20% to 25% is in the top ten. This sequence originates from a human donor with non-small cell lung cancer. Material for sequencing was lung tumor tissue.

DNA of the CDR3: TGTGCCAGCAGCTCAAATCTCGACGGCGGGACAACCTACTACGAGCAGTACTTC. This translates into CASSSNLDGGTTYYEQYF. This chain uses TRBV7-2 with TRBJ2-7; perhaps D is TRBD1 or TRBD2 (6 bases each). Germline assignment: CDR1 SGHTA and CDR2 FQGNSA. CDR3 length equals 18 residues. V was pared by 4 bases and J by 3 bases, with 25 bases between.